This paragraph covers one TCR beta chain sequence. Using immunoSEQ multiplex PCR, the repertoire was profiled, and TCRdb retains in-frame clones only, with some absent. The sample holds under 200,000 clones, around nine tenths seen once. The data were obtained in a study of blood T cell repertoires in COVID-19. The V end was cut by 0 bases, the J end by 4 bases, with 10 bases between. The CDR3 is 15 residues long. Germline-derived CDR1 and CDR2 are SGHTA and FQGTGA. The sequence came from a woman aged 70 to 79 with COVID-19, enrolled during active disease. The rearrangement uses TRBV7-3 and TRBJ2-1; weak D call: TRBD2 (6 bases). The sample was peripheral blood. The DNA of the CDR3 is TGTGCCAGCAGCTTAACCGGGCGGGAATACAATGAGCAGTTCTTC. Translation gives CASSLTGREYNEQFF.